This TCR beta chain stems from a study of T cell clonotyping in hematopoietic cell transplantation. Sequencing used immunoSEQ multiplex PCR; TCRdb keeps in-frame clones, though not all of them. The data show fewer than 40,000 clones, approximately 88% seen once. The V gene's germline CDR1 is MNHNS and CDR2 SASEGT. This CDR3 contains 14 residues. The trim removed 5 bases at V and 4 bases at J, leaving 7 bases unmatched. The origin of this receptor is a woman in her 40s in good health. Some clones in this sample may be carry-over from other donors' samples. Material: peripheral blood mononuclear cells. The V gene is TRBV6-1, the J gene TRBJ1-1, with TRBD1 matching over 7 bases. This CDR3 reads CASSTTGAGTEAFF. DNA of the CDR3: TGTGCCAGCAGTACTACAGGGGCCGGCACTGAAGCTTTCTTT.